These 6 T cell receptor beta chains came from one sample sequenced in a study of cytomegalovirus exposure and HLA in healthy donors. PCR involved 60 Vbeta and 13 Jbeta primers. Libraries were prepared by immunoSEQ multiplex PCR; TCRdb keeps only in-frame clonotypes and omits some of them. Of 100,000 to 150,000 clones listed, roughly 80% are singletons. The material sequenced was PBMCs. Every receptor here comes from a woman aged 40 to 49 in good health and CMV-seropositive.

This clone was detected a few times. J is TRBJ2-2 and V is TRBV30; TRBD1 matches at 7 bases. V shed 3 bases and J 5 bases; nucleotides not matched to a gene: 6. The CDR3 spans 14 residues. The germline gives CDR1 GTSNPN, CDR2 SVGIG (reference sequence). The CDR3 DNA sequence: TGTGCCTGGAGGAGACAGGGTTGGACCGGGGAGCTGTTTTTT. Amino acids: CAWRRQGWTGELFF.

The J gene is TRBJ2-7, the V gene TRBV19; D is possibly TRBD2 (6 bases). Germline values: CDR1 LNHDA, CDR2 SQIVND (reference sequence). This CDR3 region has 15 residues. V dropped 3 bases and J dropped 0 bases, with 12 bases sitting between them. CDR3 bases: TGTGCCAGTAGTATGGGTGGTAGCGGCTCCTACGAGCAGTACTTC. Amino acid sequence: CASSMGGSGSYEQYF.

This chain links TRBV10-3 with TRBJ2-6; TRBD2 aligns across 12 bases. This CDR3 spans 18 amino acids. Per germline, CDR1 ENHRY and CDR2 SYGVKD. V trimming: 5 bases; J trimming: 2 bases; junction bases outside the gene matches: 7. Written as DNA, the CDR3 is TGTGCCATCAGTCTGACTCTAGCGGGAGGGCCTGGGGCCAACGTCCTGACTTTC. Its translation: CAISLTLAGGPGANVLTF.

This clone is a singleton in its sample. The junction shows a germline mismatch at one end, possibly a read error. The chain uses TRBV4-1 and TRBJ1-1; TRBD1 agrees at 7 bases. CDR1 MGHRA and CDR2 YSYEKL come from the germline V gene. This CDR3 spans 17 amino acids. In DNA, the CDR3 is TGCGCCAGCAGCCCCGGACAGGCAGTCGTTAGGAACGCTGAAGCTTTCTTT. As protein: CASSPGQAVVRNAEAFF.

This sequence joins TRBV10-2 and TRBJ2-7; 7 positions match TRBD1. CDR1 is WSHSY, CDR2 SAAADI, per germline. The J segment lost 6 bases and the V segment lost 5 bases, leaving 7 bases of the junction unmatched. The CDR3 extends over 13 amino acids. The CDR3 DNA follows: TGCGCCAGCAGTCCAACAGGGGTGGGCGAGCAGTACTTC. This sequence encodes CASSPTGVGEQYF.

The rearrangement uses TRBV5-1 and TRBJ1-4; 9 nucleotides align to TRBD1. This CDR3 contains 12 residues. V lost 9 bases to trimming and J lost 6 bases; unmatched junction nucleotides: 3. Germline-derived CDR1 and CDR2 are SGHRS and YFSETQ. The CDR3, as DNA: TGCGCCACACGGGACAGGGATGAAAAACTGTTTTTT. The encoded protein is CATRDRDEKLFF.